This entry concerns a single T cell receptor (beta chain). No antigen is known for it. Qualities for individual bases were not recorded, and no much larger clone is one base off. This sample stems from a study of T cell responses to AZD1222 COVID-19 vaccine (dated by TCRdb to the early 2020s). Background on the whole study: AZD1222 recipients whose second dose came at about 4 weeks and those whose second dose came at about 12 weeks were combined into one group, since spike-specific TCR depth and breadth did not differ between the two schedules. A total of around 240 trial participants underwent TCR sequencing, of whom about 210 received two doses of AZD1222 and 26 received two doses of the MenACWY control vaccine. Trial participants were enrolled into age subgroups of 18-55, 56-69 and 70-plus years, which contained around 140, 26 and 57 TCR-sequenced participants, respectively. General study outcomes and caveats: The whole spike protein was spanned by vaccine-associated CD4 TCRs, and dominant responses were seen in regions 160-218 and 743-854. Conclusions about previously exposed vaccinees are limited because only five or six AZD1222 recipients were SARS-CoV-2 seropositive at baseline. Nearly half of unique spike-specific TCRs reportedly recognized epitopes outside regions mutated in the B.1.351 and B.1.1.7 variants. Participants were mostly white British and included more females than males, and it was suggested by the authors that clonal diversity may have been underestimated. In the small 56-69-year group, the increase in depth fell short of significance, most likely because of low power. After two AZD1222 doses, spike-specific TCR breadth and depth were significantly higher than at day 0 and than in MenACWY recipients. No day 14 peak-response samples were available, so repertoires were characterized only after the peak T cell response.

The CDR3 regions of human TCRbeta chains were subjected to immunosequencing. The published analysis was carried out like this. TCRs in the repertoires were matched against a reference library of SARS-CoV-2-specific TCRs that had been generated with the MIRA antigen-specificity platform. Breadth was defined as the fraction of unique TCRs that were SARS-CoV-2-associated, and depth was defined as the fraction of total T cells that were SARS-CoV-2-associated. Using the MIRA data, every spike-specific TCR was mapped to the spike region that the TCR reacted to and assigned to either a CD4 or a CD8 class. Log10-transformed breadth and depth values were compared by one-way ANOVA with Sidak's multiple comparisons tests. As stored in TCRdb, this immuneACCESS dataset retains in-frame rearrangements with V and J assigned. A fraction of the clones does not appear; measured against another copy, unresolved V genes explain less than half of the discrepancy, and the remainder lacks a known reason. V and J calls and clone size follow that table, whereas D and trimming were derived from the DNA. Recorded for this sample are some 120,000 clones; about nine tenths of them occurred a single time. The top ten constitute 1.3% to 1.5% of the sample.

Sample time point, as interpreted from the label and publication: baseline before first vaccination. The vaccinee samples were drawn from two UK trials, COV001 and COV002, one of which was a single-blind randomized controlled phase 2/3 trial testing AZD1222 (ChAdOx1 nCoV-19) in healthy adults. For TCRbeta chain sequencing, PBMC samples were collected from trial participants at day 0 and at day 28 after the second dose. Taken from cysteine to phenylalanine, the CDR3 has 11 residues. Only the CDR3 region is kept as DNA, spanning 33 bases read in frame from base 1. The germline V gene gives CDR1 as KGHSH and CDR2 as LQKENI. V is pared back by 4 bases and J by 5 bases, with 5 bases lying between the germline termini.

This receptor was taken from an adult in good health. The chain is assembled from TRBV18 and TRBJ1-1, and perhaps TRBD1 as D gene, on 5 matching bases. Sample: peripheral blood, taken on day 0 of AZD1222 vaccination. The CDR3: CASSRQTEAFF. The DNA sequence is TGTGCCAGCTCACGACAGACTGAAGCTTTCTTT. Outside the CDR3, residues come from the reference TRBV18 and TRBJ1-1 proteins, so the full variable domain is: NAGVMQNPRHLVRRRGQEARLRCSPMKGHSHVYWYRQLPEEGLKFMVYLQKENIIDESGMPKERFSAEFPKEGPSILRIQQVVRGDSAAYFCASSRQTEAFFGQGTRLTVV.